This T cell receptor (beta chain) was recorded in a study of blood T cell repertoires in COVID-19. Study background: COVID-19 samples, acute and convalescent, were from the United States, Italy and Spain. In each case, the material was cDNA or gDNA derived from T cells, B-cell-depleted T cells, or PBMCs.

Trimming left V 4 bases short and J 1 base short, with 8 bases between. This CDR3 comprises 13 residues. The germline V gene encodes CDR1 SGHDT and CDR2 YYEEEE. Per the original methods: For nucleated cells, counts were estimated from reference gene primer amplification. Method: immunoSEQ multiplex PCR; TCRdb's copy keeps in-frame clones and lacks some. V, J and clone size were drawn from that table, and D and trimming were deduced from the DNA. The table shows 200,000 to 250,000 clones, with about three quarters occurring only once. This clonotype was sampled from a woman in her 70s with acute or convalescent COVID-19. This chain uses TRBV5-6 with TRBJ1-1; D may be TRBD1 (5 bases). Sequencing was carried out using peripheral blood. The CDR3 nucleotides read TGTGCCAGCAGCACGGACAAGAACACTGAAGCTTTCTTT. This gives the protein CASSTDKNTEAFF.